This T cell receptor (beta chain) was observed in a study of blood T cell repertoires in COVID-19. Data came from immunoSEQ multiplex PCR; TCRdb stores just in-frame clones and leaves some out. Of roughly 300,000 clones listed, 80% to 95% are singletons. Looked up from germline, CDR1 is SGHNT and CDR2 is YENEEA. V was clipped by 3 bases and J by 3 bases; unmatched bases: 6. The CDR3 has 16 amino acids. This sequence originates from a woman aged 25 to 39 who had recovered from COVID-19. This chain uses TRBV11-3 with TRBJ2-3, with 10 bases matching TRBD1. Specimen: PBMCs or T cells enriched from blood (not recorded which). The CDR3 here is CASSLGDRGQTDTQYF. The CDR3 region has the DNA TGTGCCAGCAGCTTGGGTGACAGGGGGCAAACAGATACGCAGTATTTT.